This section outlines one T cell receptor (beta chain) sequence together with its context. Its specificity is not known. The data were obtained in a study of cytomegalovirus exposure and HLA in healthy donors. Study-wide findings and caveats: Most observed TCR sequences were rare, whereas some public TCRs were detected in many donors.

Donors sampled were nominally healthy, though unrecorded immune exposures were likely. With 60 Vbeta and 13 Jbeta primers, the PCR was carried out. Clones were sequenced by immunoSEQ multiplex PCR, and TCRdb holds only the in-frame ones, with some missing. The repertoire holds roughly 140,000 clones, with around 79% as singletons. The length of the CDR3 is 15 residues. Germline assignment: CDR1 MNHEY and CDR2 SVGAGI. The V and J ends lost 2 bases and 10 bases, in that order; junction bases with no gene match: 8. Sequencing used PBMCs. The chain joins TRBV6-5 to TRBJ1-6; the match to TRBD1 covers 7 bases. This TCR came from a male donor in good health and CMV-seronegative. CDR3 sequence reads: CASSYRQGNVSPLHF. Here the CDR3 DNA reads TGTGCCAGCAGTTACCGACAGGGAAACGTCTCACCCCTCCACTTT.